Following are 24 T cell receptor beta chains from one sample sequenced in a study of radiation and T cells in renal cell carcinoma. Profiling relied on immunoSEQ multiplex PCR, and the TCRdb table lists in-frame clones only, not all of them. Of approximately 86,000 clones in the sample, approximately 86% were seen once. Time point: blood 4 weeks post-SBRT, at nephrectomy. Treatment in this sample: 15 Gy SBRT to primary tumor, nephrectomy 4 weeks later. The material sequenced was blood, taken from a patient whose treatment included radiotherapy and nephrectomy. The receptors here all came from a man aged 45 to 65 with renal cell carcinoma.

This clone was observed a handful of times. The rearrangement links TRBV10-1 to TRBJ1-1; no reliable D call. The CDR3 length is 13 residues. Trimming left V 6 bases short and J 1 base short, with 9 bases between. CDR1 and CDR2 (germline): WNHNN, SYGVQD (reference sequence). CDR3 nucleotide sequence: TGCGCCAGCAGCCGGCACACGAACACTGAAGCTTTCTTT. Protein product: CASSRHTNTEAFF.

J is TRBJ2-7 and V is TRBV2; TRBD1 is a possible D gene (5 bases). The CDR3 runs 14 residues. V lost 4 bases to trimming and J lost 3 bases, with 13 bases between them. Germline-derived CDR1 and CDR2 are SNHLY and FYNNEI. CDR3 region: CASSVQDSYYEQYF. DNA of the CDR3: TGTGCCAGCAGTGTTCAAGACAGTTACTACGAGCAGTACTTC.

The chain uses TRBV27 and TRBJ1-6, with 8 bases fitting TRBD1. The germline gives CDR1 MNHEY, CDR2 SMNVEV (reference sequence). Losses at the gene ends were 8 bases for V and 6 bases for J; bases not matched to a gene: 12. This CDR3 comprises 16 residues. CDR3 DNA sequence: TGTGCCAGCCGCAGCGAATCCAGGGGGCGTAATTCACCCCTCCACTTT. This sequence encodes CASRSESRGRNSPLHF.

The gene calls are TRBV5-1 and TRBJ2-3; the match to TRBD2 covers 9 bases. This CDR3 comprises 16 residues. Germline values: CDR1 SGHRS, CDR2 YFSETQ. Trimming removed 0 bases from V and 1 base from J; junction bases left unmatched: 3. The CDR3 sequence: CASSLGLAGRTDTQYF. CDR3 DNA sequence: TGCGCCAGCAGCTTGGGGCTAGCGGGGCGCACAGATACGCAGTATTTT.

On this clone itself: One end of the junction varies from germline; a read error may be responsible. CDR3 in amino acids: CSVAAGGTIRYF. In nucleotides, the CDR3 is TGCAGCGTTGCGGCGGGAGGGACCATTCGGTACTTC. The chain joins TRBV29-1 to TRBJ2-4; 9 bases are shared with TRBD2. Germline V lookup: CDR1 SQVTM, CDR2 ANQGSEA. The CDR3 totals 12 residues.

Only a few counts were recorded for this clone. V gene TRBV6-6 combines with J gene TRBJ1-2, with D perhaps TRBD1 (5 bases). CDR3 length equals 13 residues. In germline, CDR1 is MNHNY, CDR2 SVGAGI (reference sequence). Trimming shortened V by 5 bases and J by 7 bases, and 14 bases separated the two germline ends. The CDR3 loop is CASSGARWGGYTF. CDR3 sequence (DNA): TGTGCCAGCAGTGGGGCCCGGTGGGGTGGCTACACCTTC.

V is TRBV28 and J is TRBJ1-3; D unclear. Germline values: CDR1 MDHEN, CDR2 SYDVKM. The CDR3 has 16 amino acids. The ends were cut back, 1 base at V and 0 bases at J, with 10 bases in the middle. CDR3 nucleotides: TGTGCCAGCAGTTTATTAACTGGTAGCTCTGGAAACACCATATATTTT. Its translation is CASSLLTGSSGNTIYF.

Regarding this clone: An end of the junction does not agree with germline; a read error may underlie this. V gene TRBV7-2 combines with J gene TRBJ2-7, with 7 positions matching TRBD1. The germline V gene has CDR1 SGHTA and CDR2 FQGNSA. The CDR3 extends over 15 amino acids. CDR3 in amino acids: CASRFRDRSSYEQYF. CDR3 in DNA: TGTGCCAGCCGCTTCCGGGACAGAAGCTCCTACGAGCAGTACTTC.

The rearrangement uses TRBV19 and TRBJ2-7; D is possibly TRBD2 (5 bases). The germline CDR1 and CDR2 sequences are LNHDA and SQIVND (reference sequence). This CDR3 comprises 16 residues. Between the trimmed V and J ends, which lost 3 bases and 3 bases, there was a span of 18 bases. The CDR3 is CASSMEVSVFHYEQYF. In nucleotides, the CDR3 is TGTGCCAGTAGTATGGAGGTCAGCGTATTCCACTACGAGCAGTACTTC. The full variable domain, its missing parts supplied by reference TRBV19 and TRBJ2-7, is DGGITQSPKYLFRKEGQNVTLSCEQNLNHDAMYWYRQDPGQGLRLIYYSQIVNDFQKGDIAEGYSVSREKKESFPLTVTSAQKNPTAFYLCASSMEVSVFHYEQYFGPGTRLTVT.

This clone has a count of ten or more. This CDR3 reads CACYEQYF. The CDR3 DNA follows: TGTGCCTGCTACGAGCAGTACTTC. This chain joins TRBV10-3 and TRBJ2-7; D not certain. The V and J ends lost 11 bases and 3 bases respectively, with 2 bases between them. The CDR3 has 8 amino acids. CDR1 ENHRY and CDR2 SYGVKD come from the germline V gene.

This chain links TRBV9 with TRBJ2-1; 14 bases are a match to TRBD2. This CDR3 has 17 residues. In germline, CDR1 is SGDLS, CDR2 YYNGEE. Germline trimming cut 3 bases from V and 7 bases from J; bases unmatched to any gene: 9. The CDR3 DNA sequence: TGTGCCAGCAGCGCCTACTCGGGACTAGCGGGAGTTAATGAGCAGTTCTTC. Amino acids: CASSAYSGLAGVNEQFF.

This chain connects TRBV7-9 to TRBJ2-6, with 10 bases identical to TRBD1. The CDR3 spans 13 residues. Germline V gene lookup returns CDR1 SEHNR and CDR2 FQNEAQ (reference sequence). V trimming: 4 bases; J trimming: 12 bases; junction bases outside the gene matches: 3. CDR3: CASSWTGGSVLTF. The CDR3 nucleotides read TGTGCCAGCAGCTGGACAGGGGGATCCGTCCTGACTTTC. The variable domain in full, completed from reference TRBV7-9 and TRBJ2-6, reads DTGVSQNPRHKITKRGQNVTFRCDPISEHNRLYWYRQTLGQGPEFLTYFQNEAQLEKSRLLSDRFSAERPKGSFSTLEIQRTEQGDSAMYLCASSWTGGSVLTFGAGSRLTVL.

This chain uses TRBV7-9 with TRBJ2-5, with a weak D call TRBD1 (6 bases). CDR1 is SEHNR, CDR2 FQNEAQ, per germline (reference sequence). The CDR3 is made up of 16 amino acids. Trimming shortened V by 5 bases and J by 1 base, and 17 bases separated the two germline ends. The CDR3 DNA follows: TGTGCCAGCAGCCCGCTATACAGGGAACCCCAAGAGACCCAGTACTTC. Translation gives CASSPLYREPQETQYF.

The chain uses TRBV6-5 and TRBJ2-5, with D perhaps TRBD2 (6 bases). The CDR3 totals 15 residues. Trimming took 6 bases from V and 2 from J, leaving 16 bases between them. Germline V CDR1 and CDR2: MNHEY, SVGAGI. The chain's CDR3 is CASRSLRTTQETQYF. Here the CDR3 DNA reads TGTGCCAGCAGAAGCCTCAGGACTACACAAGAGACCCAGTACTTC.

The gene calls are TRBV2 and TRBJ1-3; 8 nucleotides match TRBD1. The CDR3 sequence is 18 residues long. Germline V gene lookup returns CDR1 SNHLY and CDR2 FYNNEI. Losses at the gene ends were 5 bases for V and 0 bases for J; bases not matched to a gene: 12. The CDR3 loop reads CASSKRGGQGNSGNTIYF. The CDR3 nucleotides read TGTGCCAGCAGTAAACGTGGTGGACAGGGCAACTCTGGAAACACCATATATTTT.

This chain uses TRBV4-3 with TRBJ2-5; D might be TRBD1 or TRBD2, each matching 5 bases. V dropped 0 bases and J dropped 5 bases, with 16 bases sitting between them. The CDR3 is made up of 16 amino acids. Germline CDR1 and CDR2: LGHNA and YSLEER. The CDR3 DNA follows: TGCGCCAGCAGCCAAGATATCGGGGCCTCAGGGGAGACCCAGTACTTC. This gives the protein CASSQDIGASGETQYF.

V is TRBV5-1 and J is TRBJ1-6; the D gene is possibly TRBD1 (5 bases). The germline V gene has CDR1 SGHRS and CDR2 YFSETQ. CDR3 length: 16 amino acids. Between the trimmed V and J ends, which lost 1 base and 9 bases, there was a span of 17 bases. CDR3 DNA: TGCGCCAGCAGCTTGTTTAGGGACGGCGGTGGTTCACCCCTCCACTTT. Translating it yields CASSLFRDGGGSPLHF.

This clone was observed a single time. The chain combines TRBV5-1 with TRBJ1-2; D ambiguous. CDR3 length: 14 residues. Between the trimmed V and J ends, which lost 0 bases and 1 base, there was a span of 7 bases. Germline V CDR1 and CDR2: SGHRS, YFSETQ. CDR3: CASSLGNRNYGYTF. CDR3 coding DNA: TGCGCCAGCAGCTTGGGCAATCGTAACTATGGCTACACCTTC.

The chain recombines TRBV4-1 with TRBJ2-7; D gene unclear. V lost 2 bases and J lost 3, with 2 bases in between. The CDR3 contains 11 residues. From germline, CDR1 is MGHRA and CDR2 YSYEKL. The CDR3 region has the DNA TGCGCCAGCAGCCAAAACTACGAGCAGTACTTC. It encodes CASSQNYEQYF.

This clone was seen only a few times. The genes are TRBV5-4 and TRBJ2-3, with D unresolved. Trimming pared 0 bases from V and 0 bases from J, leaving 20 bases between. The CDR3 covers 19 residues. The germline gives CDR1 SGHNT, CDR2 YYREEE (reference sequence). The CDR3 bases are TGTGCCAGCAGCTTGGCTCCTCAGGTTGGCGGAACTAGCACAGATACGCAGTATTTT. This translates into CASSLAPQVGGTSTDTQYF.

In DNA form, the CDR3 reads TGTGCCTGGAGTTTCACGGAAGCCTACGAGCAGTACTTC. Amino acids: CAWSFTEAYEQYF. The rearrangement links TRBV30 to TRBJ2-7; D gene ambiguous. The length of the CDR3 is 13 residues. V shed 2 bases and J shed 2 bases, with 10 bases lying between them. CDR1 GTSNPN and CDR2 SVGIG come from the germline V gene (reference sequence).

The rearrangement joins TRBV18 to TRBJ2-7; possibly TRBD2 for D (5 bases). Trimming stripped 3 bases from V and 1 base from J, with 10 bases between. Germline CDR1 is KGHSH and CDR2 is LQKENI. This CDR3 contains 14 residues. The CDR3 here is CASSPDSSSYEQYF. CDR3 nucleotides: TGTGCCAGCTCACCGGACTCGTCATCCTACGAGCAGTACTTC.

The chain links TRBV6-5 to TRBJ2-7; 9 bases align to TRBD2. CDR1 and CDR2 from the germline V gene are MNHEY and SVGAGI. Germline trimming cut 6 bases from V and 4 bases from J; bases unmatched to any gene: 10. The CDR3 consists of 15 residues. CDR3 coding DNA: TGTGCCAGCAGACGGGAAGGGACTAGCTCTTACGAGCAGTACTTC. Translating it yields CASRREGTSSYEQYF.

This chain uses TRBV30 with TRBJ2-5, with D possibly being TRBD1 (6 bases). CDR3 size: 11 residues. Germline CDR1 and CDR2: GTSNPN and SVGIG (reference sequence). Trimming took off 1 base at V and 6 bases at J, with 6 bases between the two ends. CDR3 bases: TGTGCCTGGAGTGGGGGGCAGACCCAGTACTTC. Its translation: CAWSGGQTQYF.